One and the same sample provided the 23 T cell receptor beta chains below, sequenced in a study of blood T cell repertoires in COVID-19. The method was immunoSEQ multiplex PCR; TCRdb's version includes in-frame clones alone and lacks a portion of them. This sample carries roughly 66,000 clones, approximately 79% of them seen once, and the ten largest clones take approximately 6.6%. Sequencing was performed on peripheral blood. The receptor set was obtained from a man aged 60-69 years with acute or convalescent COVID-19.

This chain uses TRBV4-1 with TRBJ1-3, with D unresolved. Germline lookup yields CDR1 MGHRA and CDR2 YSYEKL. Trimming took off 0 bases at V and 0 bases at J, with 6 bases between the two ends. The CDR3 totals 15 residues. The CDR3 bases are TGCGCCAGCAGCCAAGATTTAATCTCTGGAAACACCATATATTTT. It is translated as CASSQDLISGNTIYF.

Only a few counts were recorded for this clone. The chain is built from TRBV27 and TRBJ2-1; D not certain. The CDR3 length is 14 residues. Trimming removed 5 bases from V and 9 bases from J, with 17 bases in between. Germline V CDR1 and CDR2: MNHEY, SMNVEV (reference sequence). The CDR3 nucleotides read TGTGCCAGCAGTCCCCTGTCATCTGGCGGTGAGCAGTTCTTC. This codes for CASSPLSSGGEQFF.

The chain carries TRBV3-1 (or the pseudogene TRBV3-2) and TRBJ1-1; D might be TRBD1 (6 bases). Germline values: CDR1 LGHDT, CDR2 YNNKEL (reference sequence). The CDR3 is 16 amino acids. V lost 0 bases, J lost 2 bases, and 13 bases lay in between. The CDR3 loop reads CASSQELGRGNTEAFF. In DNA form, the CDR3 reads TGTGCCAGCAGCCAAGAATTGGGCAGGGGAAACACTGAAGCTTTCTTT.

A few counts support this clone. V usage is TRBV7-9 and J usage is TRBJ1-5, with a weak D call TRBD1 (6 bases). The germline V and J ends were trimmed by 3 bases and 4 bases, with 10 bases remaining between them. Germline V lookup: CDR1 SEHNR, CDR2 FQNEAQ (reference sequence). The CDR3 totals 14 residues. CDR3 in amino acids: CASSLTGKNQPQHF. The CDR3 DNA is TGTGCCAGCAGCTTGACAGGTAAAAATCAGCCCCAGCATTTT.

Written as DNA, the CDR3 is TGTGCCACCAGCAGAGATTTTGGGGGACTTGATGGCTACACCTTC. Protein: CATSRDFGGLDGYTF. V gene TRBV15 combines with J gene TRBJ1-2; D is perhaps TRBD1 (5 bases). This CDR3 has 15 residues. Trimming removed 0 bases at V and 6 bases at J, with 14 bases between. CDR1 LNHNV and CDR2 YYDKDF come from the germline V gene (reference sequence).

V and J are TRBV11-2 and TRBJ2-2; D ambiguous. Germline CDR1 is SGHAT and CDR2 is FQNNGV. The CDR3 runs 16 residues. V gave up 3 bases and J gave up 0 bases, with 11 bases separating them. The CDR3 protein is CASSFIGTANTGELFF. CDR3 coding DNA: TGTGCCAGCAGCTTTATAGGAACAGCGAACACCGGGGAGCTGTTTTTT.

The rearrangement joins TRBV5-6 to TRBJ2-1, with TRBD2 matching over 9 bases. The germline gives CDR1 SGHDT, CDR2 YYEEEE. The CDR3 has 17 amino acids. V shed 0 bases and J 3 bases; nucleotides not matched to a gene: 7. The CDR3 region has the DNA TGTGCCAGCAGCTTGGTTAGCGGGGGACCTTACTACAATGAGCAGTTCTTC. The encoded protein is CASSLVSGGPYYNEQFF. Filled out from reference TRBV5-6 and TRBJ2-1, the complete variable domain reads DAGVTQSPTHLIKTRGQQVTLRCSPKSGHDTVSWYQQALGQGPQFIFQYYEEEERQRGNFPDRFSGHQFPNYSSELNVNALLLGDSALYLCASSLVSGGPYYNEQFFGPGTRLTVL.

Details on this clone: One junction end disagrees with the germline gene, perhaps due to a read error. The chain combines TRBV6-6 with TRBJ1-3; the D is unclear. Germline values: CDR1 MNHNY, CDR2 SVGAGI (reference sequence). There are 15 residues in the CDR3. This chain's CDR3 is CASSDSPPAGNTIYF. In DNA form, the CDR3 reads TGTGCCAGCAGTGACTCCCCCCCTGCTGGAAACACCATATATTTT.

This clone was observed a few times. V is TRBV4-3 and J is TRBJ1-4, with no clear D. Deletions cut 2 bases from V and 2 bases from J, with 18 bases between. The CDR3 extends over 18 amino acids. Germline lookup yields CDR1 LGHNA and CDR2 YSLEER. The CDR3 loop is CASSQHFIMRTTNEKLFF. For the CDR3, the DNA is TGCGCCAGCAGCCAACACTTCATAATGAGGACTACTAATGAAAAACTGTTTTTT.

This clone has more than one count but fewer than ten. The chain is built from TRBV15 and TRBJ2-7, with 12 bases fitting TRBD2. CDR3 length equals 15 residues. V trimming: 1 base; J trimming: 2 bases; junction bases outside the gene matches: 0. The germline V gene encodes CDR1 LNHNV and CDR2 YYDKDF (reference sequence). Written as DNA, the CDR3 is TGTGCCACCAGCAGAGGACTAGCGGGGGCCTACGAGCAGTACTTC. It codes for CATSRGLAGAYEQYF.

This clone was seen more than once but under ten times. This chain connects TRBV7-2 to TRBJ1-2; 9 bases map to TRBD1. The CDR3 is made up of 15 amino acids. J was trimmed by 2 bases and V by 5 bases; bases with no gene match: 6. The germline CDR1 and CDR2 sequences are SGHTA and FQGNSA. The CDR3 nucleotides read TGTGCCAGCAGCCCCCGGACAGGGGCCAACTATGGCTACACCTTC. Translation gives CASSPRTGANYGYTF.

In DNA, the CDR3 is TGTGCCAGCAGGGGGACAGATTATAACACTGAAGCTTTCTTT. Translated: CASRGTDYNTEAFF. This sequence joins TRBV2 and TRBJ1-1; TRBD1 matches 7 bases. Per the germline V gene, CDR1 is SNHLY and CDR2 is FYNNEI. This CDR3 spans 14 amino acids. The trim removed 6 bases at V and 2 bases at J, leaving 6 bases unmatched.

This sequence joins TRBV3-1 (or the pseudogene TRBV3-2) and TRBJ1-1; 10 nucleotides agree with TRBD1. V dropped 5 bases and J dropped 2; count of bases not matched to a gene: 5. Germline CDR1 LGHDT, CDR2 YNNKEL (reference sequence). The length of the CDR3 is 15 residues. The CDR3 loop is CASSARDRGNTEAFF. CDR3 in DNA: TGTGCCAGCAGCGCCCGGGACAGGGGAAACACTGAAGCTTTCTTT.

The chain employs TRBV30 and TRBJ1-3, with TRBD1 as a possible D gene (5 bases). Germline CDR1 GTSNPN, CDR2 SVGIG (reference sequence). V lost 2 bases and J 0 bases, leaving 17 bases between the germline ends. This CDR3 has 17 residues. The CDR3 loop is CAWSKGKALLSGNTIYF. In nucleotides, the CDR3 is TGTGCCTGGAGTAAGGGGAAGGCGCTACTCTCTGGAAACACCATATATTTT.

The chain links TRBV9 to TRBJ1-6; D is unresolved. Trimming took 0 bases from V and 8 from J, leaving 15 bases between them. The CDR3 covers 16 residues. Germline assignment: CDR1 SGDLS and CDR2 YYNGEE. CDR3 DNA sequence: TGTGCCAGCAGCGTAGCATCGAGGGCACGCGATTCACCCCTCCACTTT. Residues: CASSVASRARDSPLHF.

The rearrangement uses TRBV19 and TRBJ2-2; possible D gene TRBD1, 6 bases. The CDR3 is 15 residues long. V gave up 3 bases and J gave up 4 bases, with 12 bases separating them. Germline values: CDR1 LNHDA, CDR2 SQIVND (reference sequence). The DNA for the CDR3 is TGTGCCAGTAGTATTGAGGACAGACCCACCGGGGAGCTGTTTTTT. Residues: CASSIEDRPTGELFF.

This clone was recorded a few times. DNA of the CDR3: TGTGCCAGCAGCTATCACGGCGGGGCGGCCTATGGCTACACCTTC. The encoded protein is CASSYHGGAAYGYTF. This chain uses TRBV7-9 with TRBJ1-2; possibly TRBD1 for D (5 bases). Per the germline V gene, CDR1 is SEHNR and CDR2 is FQNEAQ (reference sequence). Trimming left V 4 bases short and J 4 bases short, with 16 bases between. This CDR3 region has 15 residues.

The chain employs TRBV19 and TRBJ2-2, with 9 bases matching TRBD1. The length of the CDR3 is 16 residues. Germline V CDR1 and CDR2: LNHDA, SQIVND (reference sequence). V trimming: 5 bases; J trimming: 1 base; junction bases outside the gene matches: 5. CDR3 bases: TGTGCCAGTAGTCAATACAGGGGGCAGAACACCGGGGAGCTGTTTTTT. This gives the protein CASSQYRGQNTGELFF.

The rearrangement joins TRBV7-8 to TRBJ1-6; 7 bases map to TRBD1. Germline V gene data show CDR1 as SGHVS and CDR2 as FQNEAQ. Unmatched junction bases numbered 4, after V lost 1 base and J lost 7 bases. The CDR3 is made up of 15 amino acids. The CDR3 region is CASSLETGHNSPLHF. CDR3 bases: TGTGCCAGCAGCTTAGAGACAGGGCACAATTCACCCCTCCACTTT.

This clone appeared a few times. CDR3 coding DNA: TGTGCCAGCAGCCCTAGGTCGAACACTGAAGCTTTCTTT. The encoded protein is CASSPRSNTEAFF. V gene TRBV3-1 (or the pseudogene TRBV3-2) combines with J gene TRBJ1-1; unclear D gene. CDR3 length: 13 amino acids. Germline V gene data show CDR1 as LGHDT and CDR2 as YNNKEL (reference sequence). Trimming stripped 4 bases from V and 1 base from J, with 7 bases between.

The CDR3 sequence: CASRTVNTEAFF. The CDR3 DNA is TGTGCCAGCAGAACAGTGAACACTGAAGCTTTCTTT. The chain has TRBV6-6 and TRBJ1-1; D gene uncertain. V was pared by 6 bases and J by 0 bases, with 5 bases between. This CDR3 spans 12 amino acids. In germline, CDR1 is MNHNY, CDR2 SVGAGI (reference sequence).

This chain uses TRBV5-1 with TRBJ1-2; maybe TRBD1 (5 bases). The germline CDR1 and CDR2 sequences are SGHRS and YFSETQ. V shed 0 bases and J shed 4 bases, with 13 bases lying between them. The CDR3 has 15 residues. The CDR3 reads CASSLEAGPAYGYTF. CDR3 in DNA: TGCGCCAGCAGCTTGGAGGCGGGACCGGCCTATGGCTACACCTTC.

This clone has a handful of counts. The genes are TRBV10-3 and TRBJ2-7, with TRBD1 matching 9 bases. The CDR3 is 15 residues long. Germline CDR1 and CDR2: ENHRY and SYGVKD. V was clipped by 5 bases and J by 6 bases; unmatched bases: 11. The CDR3 DNA reads TGTGCCATCAGTCCACGGACAGGGGCTTCTATCGAGCAGTACTTC. Translation: CAISPRTGASIEQYF.